These T cell receptor beta chains were read from a single sample in a study of OX40 agonist ivuxolimab in advanced cancers. Assay: immunoSEQ multiplex PCR; the TCRdb copy retains only in-frame clones and omits some. The sample yields just under 95,000 clones, roughly 91% seen once. The sequencing used CD4+ or CD8+ T cells sorted from blood, collected in a trial of the OX40 agonist ivuxolimab. The origin of the receptors is an adult with an advanced solid tumor such as melanoma, head and neck, liver or kidney cancer. Both conserved end residues are part of each CDR3. The order of the fields is J gene, clone size, V gene, CDR3 length, D gene, CDR3 protein, CDR3 DNA. A D gene is named only where the DNA matches it firmly. Clone size is shown for a subset of rows, as once, few, many or a class of expanded clone.

j_gene: TRBJ1-4; abundance: NA; v_gene: TRBV4-2; len: 16; d_gene: TRBD1; CDR3aa: CASSQPDRGGFEKLFF; CDR3nt: TGTGCCAGCAGCCAACCTGACAGGGGTGGTTTTGAAAAACTGTTTTTT
j_gene: TRBJ2-7; abundance: NA; v_gene: TRBV6-5; len: 14; d_gene: TRBD1; CDR3aa: CASSYATGVDEQYF; CDR3nt: TGTGCCAGCAGTTACGCGACAGGGGTCGACGAGCAGTACTTC
j_gene: TRBJ1-6; abundance: NA; v_gene: TRBV10-2; len: 18; d_gene: TRBD1; CDR3aa: CASSDGTGFGLDDSPLHF; CDR3nt: TGCGCCAGCAGTGACGGGACAGGGTTCGGTTTGGATGATTCACCCCTCCACTTT
j_gene: TRBJ2-7; abundance: NA; v_gene: TRBV27; len: 14; d_gene: NA; CDR3aa: CASSLRGREYEQYF; CDR3nt: TGTGCCAGCAGTCTTAGAGGTCGGGAGTACGAGCAGTACTTC
j_gene: TRBJ2-1; abundance: NA; v_gene: TRBV7-3; len: 14; d_gene: TRBD1; CDR3aa: CASSLTGTDNEQFF; CDR3nt: TGTGCCAGCAGCTTAACCGGGACAGACAATGAGCAGTTCTTC
j_gene: TRBJ1-1; abundance: NA; v_gene: TRBV30; len: 17; d_gene: NA; CDR3aa: CAWSVPQGRGFGTEAFF; CDR3nt: TGTGCCTGGAGTGTACCCCAGGGCAGGGGTTTCGGCACTGAAGCTTTCTTT
j_gene: TRBJ2-3; abundance: NA; v_gene: TRBV5-1; len: 16; d_gene: TRBD1; CDR3aa: CASSSGTGASTDTQYF; CDR3nt: TGCGCCAGCAGCTCGGGGACAGGGGCCTCCACAGATACGCAGTATTTT
j_gene: TRBJ2-2; abundance: NA; v_gene: TRBV29-1; len: 10; d_gene: NA; CDR3aa: CSVADGELFF; CDR3nt: TGCAGCGTTGCAGACGGGGAGCTGTTTTTT
j_gene: TRBJ2-3; abundance: NA; v_gene: TRBV11-3; len: 15; d_gene: NA; CDR3aa: CASSLGGDFTDTQYF; CDR3nt: TGTGCCAGCAGCTTGGGGGGAGATTTCACAGATACGCAGTATTTT
j_gene: TRBJ2-3; abundance: NA; v_gene: TRBV5-1; len: 15; d_gene: NA; CDR3aa: CASSPRWIYADTQYF; CDR3nt: TGCGCCAGCAGCCCCAGGTGGATTTACGCAGATACGCAGTATTTT
j_gene: TRBJ1-6; abundance: NA; v_gene: TRBV19; len: 14; d_gene: NA; CDR3aa: CASSIGAANSPLHF; CDR3nt: TGTGCCAGTAGTATAGGGGCGGCGAATTCACCCCTCCACTTT
j_gene: TRBJ2-7; abundance: NA; v_gene: TRBV7-2; len: 12; d_gene: NA; CDR3aa: CASSLSVREQYF; CDR3nt: TGTGCCAGCAGCTTAAGTGTACGCGAGCAGTACTTC
j_gene: TRBJ2-5; abundance: once; v_gene: TRBV9; len: 16; d_gene: TRBD2; CDR3aa: CASSVGGLIGMETQYF; CDR3nt: TGTGCCAGCAGCGTCGGGGGGTTGATAGGAATGGAGACCCAGTACTTC
j_gene: TRBJ1-2; abundance: NA; v_gene: TRBV5-8; len: 13; d_gene: NA; CDR3aa: CASSLARGRGYTF; CDR3nt: TGTGCCAGCAGCTTGGCCAGGGGAAGGGGCTACACCTTC
j_gene: TRBJ2-2; abundance: NA; v_gene: TRBV5-4; len: 15; d_gene: NA; CDR3aa: CASSLPGQSSGELFF; CDR3nt: TGTGCCAGCAGCTTACCGGGACAATCATCCGGGGAGCTGTTTTTT
j_gene: TRBJ2-7; abundance: NA; v_gene: TRBV5-5; len: 14; d_gene: TRBD2; CDR3aa: CASSGAGGVNEQYF; CDR3nt: TGTGCCAGCAGCGGGGCGGGAGGGGTGAACGAGCAGTACTTC
j_gene: TRBJ2-3; abundance: NA; v_gene: TRBV6-1; len: 13; d_gene: NA; CDR3aa: CASISPSTDTQYF; CDR3nt: TGTGCCAGCATATCTCCTAGCACAGATACGCAGTATTTT
j_gene: TRBJ2-7; abundance: NA; v_gene: TRBV5-1; len: 16; d_gene: TRBD2; CDR3aa: CASSLGAGLTAHEQYF; CDR3nt: TGCGCCAGCAGCTTGGGAGCGGGGCTGACAGCACACGAGCAGTACTTC
j_gene: TRBJ1-4; abundance: NA; v_gene: TRBV6-4; len: 12; d_gene: NA; CDR3aa: CASSDLHGKLFF; CDR3nt: TGTGCCAGCAGTGACCTTCACGGGAAACTGTTTTTT
j_gene: TRBJ2-3; abundance: NA; v_gene: TRBV11-2; len: 13; d_gene: NA; CDR3aa: CASSRDNLATQYF; CDR3nt: TGTGCCAGCAGCCGCGACAACTTGGCCACGCAGTATTTT
j_gene: TRBJ2-5; abundance: NA; v_gene: TRBV6-1; len: 15; d_gene: TRBD2; CDR3aa: CASSPSGGLQETQYF; CDR3nt: TGTGCCAGCAGTCCGAGCGGGGGGTTACAAGAGACCCAGTACTTC
j_gene: TRBJ1-1; abundance: NA; v_gene: TRBV11-2; len: 13; d_gene: NA; CDR3aa: CASSRTRDTEAFF; CDR3nt: TGTGCCAGCAGCCGGACTCGGGACACTGAAGCTTTCTTT
j_gene: TRBJ1-3; abundance: once; v_gene: TRBV19; len: 16; d_gene: NA; CDR3aa: CASSIRADDSGNTIYF; CDR3nt: TGTGCCAGTAGTATAAGGGCAGACGACTCTGGAAACACCATATATTTT
j_gene: TRBJ1-2; abundance: NA; v_gene: TRBV7-2; len: 15; d_gene: NA; CDR3aa: CASSLEGGARDGYTF; CDR3nt: TGTGCCAGCAGCTTAGAAGGGGGGGCGCGCGATGGCTACACCTTC
j_gene: TRBJ2-7; abundance: NA; v_gene: TRBV6-1; len: 14; d_gene: TRBD2; CDR3aa: CASSEGTRVYEQYF; CDR3nt: TGTGCCAGCAGTGAAGGGACTAGGGTCTACGAGCAGTACTTC
j_gene: TRBJ2-1; abundance: NA; v_gene: TRBV6-4; len: 15; d_gene: TRBD1; CDR3aa: CASSSSTGLYNEQFF; CDR3nt: TGTGCCAGCAGTTCATCGACAGGGTTATACAATGAGCAGTTCTTC
j_gene: TRBJ1-2; abundance: NA; v_gene: TRBV19; len: 13; d_gene: NA; CDR3aa: CTLRVGGPEGYTF; CDR3nt: TGTACCCTTAGAGTAGGGGGGCCGGAGGGCTACACCTTC
j_gene: TRBJ1-5; abundance: NA; v_gene: TRBV7-2; len: 12; d_gene: NA; CDR3aa: CASSSGGMAQHF; CDR3nt: TGTGCCAGCAGCTCCGGGGGTATGGCCCAGCATTTT
j_gene: TRBJ1-4; abundance: NA; v_gene: TRBV7-9; len: 15; d_gene: NA; CDR3aa: CASSLGEAVGEKLFF; CDR3nt: TGTGCCAGCAGCTTAGGGGAGGCAGTAGGGGAAAAACTGTTTTTT
j_gene: TRBJ1-2; abundance: few; v_gene: TRBV19; len: 18; d_gene: NA; CDR3aa: CASNPRFNRGGADYGYTF; CDR3nt: TGTGCCAGTAACCCCCGCTTTAACCGCGGGGGCGCGGACTATGGCTACACCTTC
j_gene: TRBJ2-3; abundance: NA; v_gene: TRBV19; len: 15; d_gene: TRBD1; CDR3aa: CASSPGQERTDTQYF; CDR3nt: TGTGCCAGTAGTCCCGGACAGGAACGCACAGATACGCAGTATTTT
j_gene: TRBJ1-3; abundance: NA; v_gene: TRBV11-2; len: 18; d_gene: NA; CDR3aa: CASSVETGREGRRATIYF; CDR3nt: TGTGCCAGCAGCGTAGAGACGGGCAGGGAGGGTCGGAGGGCCACCATATATTTT
j_gene: TRBJ2-1; abundance: NA; v_gene: TRBV5-6; len: 17; d_gene: TRBD2; CDR3aa: CASSLRVFGTSVYEQFF; CDR3nt: TGTGCCAGCAGCTTGCGGGTTTTCGGGACTAGCGTATATGAGCAGTTCTTC
j_gene: TRBJ2-3; abundance: NA; v_gene: TRBV5-5; len: 13; d_gene: TRBD1; CDR3aa: CASSPFGDRAQYF; CDR3nt: TGTGCCAGCAGCCCCTTCGGGGACAGAGCGCAGTATTTT
j_gene: TRBJ2-3; abundance: once; v_gene: TRBV15; len: 13; d_gene: NA; CDR3aa: CATSQGGTDTQYF; CDR3nt: TGTGCCACCAGTCAGGGGGGTACAGATACGCAGTATTTT
j_gene: TRBJ1-1; abundance: NA; v_gene: TRBV30; len: 14; d_gene: NA; CDR3aa: CAWRVGAGGTEAFF; CDR3nt: TGTGCCTGGAGGGTCGGGGCGGGAGGAACTGAAGCTTTCTTT
j_gene: TRBJ2-7; abundance: once; v_gene: TRBV13; len: 15; d_gene: TRBD2; CDR3aa: CASSLRGLAGLGQYF; CDR3nt: TGTGCCAGCAGCTTAAGGGGACTAGCGGGGTTGGGGCAGTACTTC
j_gene: TRBJ1-5; abundance: few; v_gene: TRBV10-3; len: 13; d_gene: TRBD1; CDR3aa: CAINGGQGQPQHF; CDR3nt: TGTGCCATCAACGGGGGACAGGGTCAGCCCCAGCATTTT
j_gene: TRBJ2-3; abundance: NA; v_gene: TRBV5-1; len: 15; d_gene: NA; CDR3aa: CASSLRRVRADTQYF; CDR3nt: TGCGCCAGCAGCTTGCGCAGGGTGAGAGCAGATACGCAGTATTTT
j_gene: TRBJ1-6; abundance: NA; v_gene: TRBV7-2; len: 15; d_gene: NA; CDR3aa: CASSSDTPYTSPLHF; CDR3nt: TGTGCCAGCAGCTCCGACACACCCTATACCTCACCCCTCCACTTT
j_gene: TRBJ2-5; abundance: NA; v_gene: TRBV27; len: 10; d_gene: NA; CDR3aa: CASWVWPGYF; CDR3nt: TGTGCCAGTTGGGTATGGCCGGGGTACTTC